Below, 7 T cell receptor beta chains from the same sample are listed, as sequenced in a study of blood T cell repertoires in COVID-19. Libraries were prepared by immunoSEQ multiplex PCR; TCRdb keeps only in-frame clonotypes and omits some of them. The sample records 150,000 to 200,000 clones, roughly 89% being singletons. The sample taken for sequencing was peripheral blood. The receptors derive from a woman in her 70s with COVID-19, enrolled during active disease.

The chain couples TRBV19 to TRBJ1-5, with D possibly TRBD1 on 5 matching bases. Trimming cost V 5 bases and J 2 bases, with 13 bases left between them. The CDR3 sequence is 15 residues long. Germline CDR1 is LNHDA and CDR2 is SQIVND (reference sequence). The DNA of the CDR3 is TGTGCCAGTAGTTACGCCCAGGGTGGCAATCAGCCCCAGCATTTT. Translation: CASSYAQGGNQPQHF.

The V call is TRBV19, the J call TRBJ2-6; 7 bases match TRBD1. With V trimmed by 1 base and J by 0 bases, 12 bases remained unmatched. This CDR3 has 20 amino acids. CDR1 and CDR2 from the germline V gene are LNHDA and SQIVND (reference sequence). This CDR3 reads CASSIVGLGGAYSGANVLTF. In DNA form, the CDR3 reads TGTGCCAGTAGTATAGTCGGTTTAGGGGGCGCATACTCTGGGGCCAACGTCCTGACTTTC.

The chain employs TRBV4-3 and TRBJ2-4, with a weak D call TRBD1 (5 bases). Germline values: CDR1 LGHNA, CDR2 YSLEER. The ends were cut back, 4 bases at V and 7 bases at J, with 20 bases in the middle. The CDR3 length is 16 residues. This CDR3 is CASSPQVGAVFNIQYF. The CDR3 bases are TGCGCCAGCAGCCCTCAAGTTGGGGCCGTTTTTAACATTCAGTACTTC.

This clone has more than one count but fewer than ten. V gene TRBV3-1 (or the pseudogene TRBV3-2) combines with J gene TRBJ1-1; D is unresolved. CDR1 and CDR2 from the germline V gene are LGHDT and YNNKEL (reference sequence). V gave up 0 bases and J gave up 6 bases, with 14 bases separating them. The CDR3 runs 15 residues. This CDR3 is CASSQEWSRGSEAFF. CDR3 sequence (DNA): TGTGCCAGCAGCCAAGAATGGAGTCGCGGTTCTGAAGCTTTCTTT.

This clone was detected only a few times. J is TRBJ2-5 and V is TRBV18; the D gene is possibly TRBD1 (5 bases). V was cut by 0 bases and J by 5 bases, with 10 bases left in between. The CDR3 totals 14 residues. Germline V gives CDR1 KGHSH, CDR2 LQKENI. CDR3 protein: CASSPPTPGETQYF. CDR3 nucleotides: TGTGCCAGCTCACCACCCACACCAGGGGAGACCCAGTACTTC.

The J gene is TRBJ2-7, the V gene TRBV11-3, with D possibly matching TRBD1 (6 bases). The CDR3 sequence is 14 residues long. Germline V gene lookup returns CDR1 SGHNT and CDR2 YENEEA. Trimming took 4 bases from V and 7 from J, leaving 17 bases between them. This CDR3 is CASSSFGTPGEQYF. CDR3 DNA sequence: TGTGCCAGCAGCTCGTTTGGGACACCCGGGGAGCAGTACTTC.

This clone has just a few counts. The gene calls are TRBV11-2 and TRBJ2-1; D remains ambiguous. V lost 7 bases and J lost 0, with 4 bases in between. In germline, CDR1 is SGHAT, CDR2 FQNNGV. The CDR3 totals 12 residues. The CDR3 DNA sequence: TGTGCCAGCACCCTCTCCTACAATGAGCAGTTCTTC. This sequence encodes CASTLSYNEQFF.